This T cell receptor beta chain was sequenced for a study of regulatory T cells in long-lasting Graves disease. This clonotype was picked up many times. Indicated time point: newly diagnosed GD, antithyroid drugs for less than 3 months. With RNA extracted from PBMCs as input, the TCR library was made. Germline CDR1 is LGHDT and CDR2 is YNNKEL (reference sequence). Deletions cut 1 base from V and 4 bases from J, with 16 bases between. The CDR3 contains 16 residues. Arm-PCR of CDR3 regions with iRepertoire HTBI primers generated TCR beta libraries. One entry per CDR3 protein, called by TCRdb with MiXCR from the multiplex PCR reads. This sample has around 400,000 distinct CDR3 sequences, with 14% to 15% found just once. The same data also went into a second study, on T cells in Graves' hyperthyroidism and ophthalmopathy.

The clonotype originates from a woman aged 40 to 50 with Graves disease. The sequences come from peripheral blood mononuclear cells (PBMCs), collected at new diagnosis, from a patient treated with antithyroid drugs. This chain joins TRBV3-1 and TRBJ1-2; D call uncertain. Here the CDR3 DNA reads TGTGCCAGCAGCCAAGGGTTGGCAGGTCTCAGCTATGGCTACACCTTC. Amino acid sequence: CASSQGLAGLSYGYTF.